These 27 T cell receptor beta chains came from one sample sequenced in a study of tumor-infiltrating lymphocytes in primary liver carcinoma. Co-extraction of both nucleic acids (RNA and DNA) used about 17-33 mg of unsorted bulk tissue. The template, about 540 ng total RNA, yielded TCR beta cDNA made with a constant-region primer. Library construction for TCR beta comprised three nested multiplex PCR rounds performed with slightly modified ARM-PCR. Investigators reported that the first two PCR rounds, at 10 to 11 cycles each, used TRBV1-TRBV30 forward primers with a C-beta reverse primer. TCRdb used MiXCR to reprocess the multiplex PCR reads, holding one entry per CDR3 protein. The repertoire has approximately 99,000 distinct CDR3 sequences, more than 60% of them found once; the top ten carry around 9.1%. Sequenced material: liver tumor tissue from sampling region 5. Sample subset: tumor region T5, tumor centre. These receptor sequences come from a woman in her sixties with primary liver carcinoma and hepatitis B virus infection.

For this clonotype: A much larger clone sits a single nucleotide away, making a read error possible. This sequence joins TRBV13 and TRBJ2-3; 8 bases align to TRBD2. The CDR3 length is 17 residues. Per germline, CDR1 PRHDT and CDR2 FYEKMQ (reference sequence). The CDR3 loop reads CASSLYPRTSTWDTQCF. The DNA of the CDR3 is TGTGCCAGCAGCTTATATCCCCGGACTAGCACCTGGGATACGCAGTGTTTT.

There are many counts of this clonotype. The V call is TRBV12-3 or TRBV12-4, the J call TRBJ2-2; 9 bases are a match to TRBD2. The CDR3 sequence is 17 residues long. V shed 2 bases, J shed 4 bases, and the junction held 8 bases outside the gene matches. CDR3 residues: CASSLRAGGLITGELFF. The DNA for the CDR3 is TGTGCCAGCAGTTTACGAGCGGGAGGTCTAATCACCGGGGAGCTGTTTTTT.

In the case of this clonotype: This may be a read error: a much more frequent sequence differs by one nucleotide. CDR3 amino acids: CATSDGMRYNEQFF. CDR3 nucleotide sequence: TGTGCCACCAGTGACGGGATGCGGTACAATGAGCAGTTCTTC. The J gene is TRBJ2-1, the V gene TRBV28; possibly TRBD2 for D (5 bases). Germline loops: CDR1 MDHEN, CDR2 SYDVKM. The CDR3 spans 14 residues.

This clonotype was counted ten times or more. The V gene is TRBV5-1, the J gene TRBJ1-1, with a possible D match to TRBD1 (5 bases). The V end lost 0 bases, the J end lost 7 bases, and 10 bases lay between the germline ends. This CDR3 contains 13 residues. Germline CDR1 SGHRS, CDR2 YFSETQ. The CDR3 loop is CASSLGGENEAFF. In DNA, the CDR3 is TGCGCCAGCAGCTTGGGAGGGGAAAATGAAGCTTTCTTT.

This clonotype was detected a few times. Just one base apart from a much larger clone, this may be a read error. V is TRBV28 and J is TRBJ1-6; D gene unclear. The CDR3 covers 13 residues. Germline V CDR1 and CDR2: MDHEN, SYDVKM. Trimming pared 8 bases from V and 9 bases from J, leaving 14 bases between. As DNA, the CDR3 is TGTGCCAGCTTCTCGGGAGTGAGTTCACCCCTCCACTTT. Its translation is CASFSGVSSPLHF.

On this clonotype: The junction departs from the called germline gene at one end, perhaps through a read error. The V and J genes are TRBV29-1 and TRBJ2-1; 10 bases are shared with TRBD1. The CDR3 covers 15 residues. CDR1 SQVTM and CDR2 ANQGSEA come from the germline V gene. The DNA for the CDR3 is TGTAGCGTTGACGTGTTGACAGGGGGCATCAATGAGCAGTTCTTC. This encodes CSVDVLTGGINEQFF.

This clonotype appeared a few times. An end of the junction differs from the germline gene, which may be a read error. This chain connects TRBV11-3 to TRBJ2-3; D unclear. The CDR3 length is 16 residues. Germline V gene lookup returns CDR1 SGHNT and CDR2 YENEEA. CDR3 region: CASSLSRGGPADTQCF. CDR3 bases: TGTGCCAGCAGTTTAAGCCGTGGCGGTCCCGCAGATACGCAGTGTTTT.

This clonotype was observed at least ten times. This rearrangement joins TRBV7-9 to TRBJ2-7; 9 bases match TRBD1. CDR3 length equals 14 residues. Germline values: CDR1 SEHNR, CDR2 FQNEAQ (reference sequence). V lost 0 bases, J lost 5 bases, and 2 bases stayed unmatched. CDR3 DNA sequence: TGTGCCAGCAGCTTAGCGCGGGACAGGGACGAGCAGTACTTC. Protein: CASSLARDRDEQYF.

On this clonotype: The CDR3 carries no conserved terminal phenylalanine or tryptophan, so it likely arises from a read error. The chain is built from TRBV29-1 and TRBJ2-1, with 10 bases aligning to TRBD1. V was pared by 8 bases and J by 2 bases, with 6 bases of the junction left unmatched. Germline V gene data show CDR1 as SQVTM and CDR2 as ANQGSEA. The CDR3 totals 14 residues. The CDR3 loop is CSLRTGGAYNEQFL. CDR3 DNA sequence: TGCAGCTTGAGGACAGGGGGAGCCTACAATGAGCAGTTCTTG.

Notes on this clonotype: This may be a read error: a much more frequent sequence differs by one nucleotide. The chain couples TRBV12-3 or TRBV12-4 to TRBJ1-2; possibly TRBD1 for D (6 bases). The CDR3 loop spans 14 amino acids. As DNA, the CDR3 is TGTGCCCGCAGTCACTGGACAGCTAACTATGGCTACACCTTC. Its translation: CARSHWTANYGYTF.

This clonotype came up many times. The chain is built from TRBV4-1 and TRBJ2-1, with D perhaps assigned TRBD1 or TRBD2 (6 bases each). V was shortened by 6 bases and J by 7 bases, with 13 bases between the two germline ends. Germline V gene data show CDR1 as MGHRA and CDR2 as YSYEKL. The CDR3 is 13 residues long. CDR3 residues: CASRQPGANEQFF. CDR3 coding DNA: TGCGCCAGCAGACAACCGGGGGCTAATGAGCAGTTCTTC.

This clonotype occurred once. At one of its ends the junction is not consistent with the germline gene, which may arise from a read error. The chain has TRBV6-5 and TRBJ2-1, with D uncertain. Germline CDR1 reads MNHEY; CDR2 reads SVGAGI. This CDR3 is built from 14 residues. In DNA form, the CDR3 reads TGTGTCAGCAGTACGGGTGGGCCATACAATGAGCAGTTCTTC. Amino acids: CVSSTGGPYNEQFF.

At least ten counts were recorded for this clonotype. The chain combines TRBV6-1 with TRBJ1-1, with TRBD1 as a possible D gene (6 bases). The germline CDR1 and CDR2 sequences are MNHNS and SASEGT. V lost 3 bases to trimming and J lost 1 base, with 15 bases between them. The CDR3 length is 16 residues. CDR3 sequence: CASSDRRQVPNTEAFF. The CDR3 nucleotides read TGTGCCAGCAGTGACAGACGACAGGTTCCGAACACTGAAGCTTTCTTT.

Worth noting for this clonotype: This could be a read error, since a much larger clone is one nucleotide away. The chain combines TRBV28 with TRBJ2-5, with D unclear. The germline gives CDR1 MDHEN, CDR2 SYDVKM. Trimming left V 5 bases short and J 6 bases short, with 16 bases between. The CDR3 covers 14 residues. CDR3 sequence: CASSPRETLKTQYF. The CDR3 bases are TGTGCCAGCAGTCCTCGAGAGACTTTAAAGACCCAGTACTTC.

The chain is built from TRBV7-3 and TRBJ2-5; 8 bases agree with TRBD2. J gave up 5 bases and V 1 base, and 9 bases lay outside the gene matches. The germline V gene has CDR1 SGHTA and CDR2 FQGTGA. The CDR3 length is 16 residues. The CDR3 DNA reads as TGTGCCAGCAGCTTAATGAGGGCGGGAGGTGTGGAGACCCAGTACTTC. It yields the protein CASSLMRAGGVETQYF.

On this clonotype itself: A much larger clone lies one base from this, so it may be a read error. The rearrangement links TRBV28 to TRBJ2-1; 11 nucleotides align to TRBD2. V trimming: 3 bases; J trimming: 8 bases; junction bases outside the gene matches: 6. This CDR3 region has 15 residues. In germline, CDR1 is MDHEN, CDR2 SYDVKM. CDR3 loop: CASSLEISGRDEQFF. The CDR3 bases are TGTGCCAGCAGTTTGGAGATTAGCGGGAGGGATGAGCAGTTCTTC. The whole variable domain, remainder taken from reference TRBV28 and TRBJ2-1, is DVKVTQSSRYLVKRTGEKVFLECVQDMDHENMFWYRQDPGLGLRLIYFSYDVKMKEKGDIPEGYSVSREKKERFSLILESASTNQTSMYLCASSLEISGRDEQFFGPGTRLTVL.

This clonotype occurred once. Being one base from a much bigger clone, this may be a read error. This CDR3 is CASSRNSGGYERYF. The CDR3 DNA reads TGTGCCAGCAGCCGGAACAGCGGGGGCTACGAGCGGTACTTC. This rearrangement joins TRBV5-4 to TRBJ2-7, with 8 bases lining up with TRBD2. This CDR3 region has 14 residues. Germline values: CDR1 SGHNT, CDR2 YYREEE (reference sequence).

As for this clonotype: A single base separates this from a much larger clone, so it may be a read error. This chain links TRBV7-9 with TRBJ1-1; no definite D call. The CDR3 sequence is 13 residues long. V was cut by 2 bases and J by 0 bases, with 4 bases left in between. The germline V gene encodes CDR1 SEHNR and CDR2 FQNEAQ (reference sequence). CDR3 nucleotides: TGTGCCAGCAGCTTACACATGAACACTGAAGCTTTCTTT. The encoded protein is CASSLHMNTEAFF.

The chain has TRBV14 and TRBJ1-2, with 12 bases aligning to TRBD1. Germline V lookup: CDR1 SGHDN, CDR2 FVKESK. Trimming at V came to 5 bases and at J to 8 bases, leaving 6 bases not matched to a gene. This CDR3 is 14 amino acids long. CDR3 nucleotides: TGTGCCAGCAGCACGGGACAGGGGGCAGTAGGCTACACCTTC. It specifies CASSTGQGAVGYTF.

As concerns this clonotype: The conserved final phenylalanine or tryptophan is absent from the CDR3, which likely points to a read error. This chain links TRBV11-2 with TRBJ1-4, with D perhaps matching TRBD1 (5 bases). Germline V gene lookup returns CDR1 SGHAT and CDR2 FQNNGV. Trimming left V 7 bases short and J 7 bases short, with 16 bases between. This CDR3 is 14 amino acids long. The CDR3 DNA sequence: TGTGCCAGCAACCAACAGGATTTGTGTGAAAAACTGTTTCTT. Amino acids: CASNQQDLCEKLFL.

This clonotype has at least ten counts. This chain links TRBV6-5 with TRBJ2-3; TRBD2 matches at 7 bases. This CDR3 is 14 amino acids long. Per the germline V gene, CDR1 is MNHEY and CDR2 is SVGAGI. J was trimmed by 3 bases and V by 8 bases; bases with no gene match: 8. For the CDR3, the DNA is TGTGCCAGCGGTAATGCGGGAGCAACAGATACGCAGTATTTT. Its translation is CASGNAGATDTQYF.

On this clonotype itself: At one end the junction does not follow the germline gene, possibly because of a read error. V gene TRBV12-3 or TRBV12-4 combines with J gene TRBJ1-1; D perhaps matches TRBD1 (5 bases). This CDR3 has 14 residues. CDR3 coding DNA: TGTGCCAGCAGTCTCCACCCGGGGCGGCCTGAAGCTTCCTTT. This gives the protein CASSLHPGRPEASF.

This clonotype occurred a few times. The junction departs from germline at one end; a sequencing error may be responsible. This chain joins TRBV13 and TRBJ2-5, with D possibly matching TRBD1 (5 bases). The CDR3 has 16 residues. CDR1 PRHDT and CDR2 FYEKMQ come from the germline V gene (reference sequence). CDR3 residues: CASSDARTRNQEAQYF. The CDR3 DNA reads as TGTGCCAGCAGCGACGCCAGGACACGAAATCAAGAGGCCCAGTACTTC. Full variable domain (rest looked up from reference TRBV13 and TRBJ2-5): AAGVIQSPRHLIKEKRETATLKCYPIPRHDTVYWYQQGPGQDPQFLISFYEKMQSDKGSIPDRFSAQQFSDYHSELNMSSLELGDSALYFCASSDARTRNQEAQYFGPGTRLLVL.

This clonotype was seen only a few times. A read error is possible here, since a much larger clone lies one base away. The V gene is TRBV29-1, the J gene TRBJ2-2; D gene uncertain. Trimming took off 2 bases at V and 9 bases at J, with 10 bases between the two ends. The CDR3 spans 12 residues. The germline V gene encodes CDR1 SQVTM and CDR2 ANQGSEA. DNA for the CDR3: TGCAGCGTTGAATCCCACGCCAGGGAGCTGTTTTTT. Protein: CSVESHARELFF.

The sample holds a few counts of this clonotype. V gene TRBV21-1 combines with J gene TRBJ1-1; the DNA was not compared with TRBD1, the D call given in the table. TRBV21-1 is a pseudogene. The CDR3 loop spans 16 amino acids. DNA of the CDR3: TGTGCCAGCAGCCCCCCTGGCGGACAGGGCGGGACTGAAGCTTTCTTT. This codes for CASSPPGGQGGTEAFF.

Points on this clonotype: This likely comes from a read error, as the CDR3 has no conserved phenylalanine or tryptophan at its end. The chain carries TRBV11-2 and TRBJ2-4; no clear D gene. The CDR3 contains 15 residues. Germline V CDR1 and CDR2: SGHAT, FQNNGV. Trimming pared 2 bases from V and 0 bases from J, leaving 8 bases between. CDR3 coding DNA: TGTGCCAGCAGCTTAAGGTTGACAGCCAAAAACATTCAGTACTAT. This sequence encodes CASSLRLTAKNIQYY.

J is TRBJ2-7 and V is TRBV28; maybe TRBD1 (6 bases). V dropped 10 bases and J dropped 2 bases, with 12 bases sitting between them. The CDR3 covers 12 residues. The germline gives CDR1 MDHEN, CDR2 SYDVKM. This chain's CDR3 is CATLDSTYEQYF. CDR3 nucleotide sequence: TGTGCCACATTGGACAGCACCTACGAGCAGTACTTC.